This TCR beta chain was documented in a study of control samples from healthy donors and cancer patients. Some clones are missing from TCRdb's copy, which holds only in-frame ones; the method was immunoSEQ multiplex PCR. Of 75,000 to 90,000 clones in the sample, around 91% were seen once. Germline V lookup: CDR1 MNHEY, CDR2 SVGAGI. V was pared by 2 bases and J by 4 bases, with 9 bases between. This CDR3 is built from 14 residues. The chain recombines TRBV6-5 with TRBJ1-3; no firm D call. The origin of this receptor is a man aged 50 to 60 in good health. Sequences were obtained from blood. The CDR3 is CASSYAENGNTIYF. In nucleotides, the CDR3 is TGTGCCAGCAGTTACGCCGAAAACGGAAACACCATATATTTT.